Presented here are 6 T cell receptor beta chains from one specimen sequenced in a study of OX40 agonist ivuxolimab in advanced cancers. Sequenced by immunoSEQ multiplex PCR; TCRdb stores in-frame clones only, minus some. Here the sample spans about 12,000 clones, about 75% being singletons. Sequencing was performed on CD4+ or CD8+ T cells sorted from blood, taken in a trial of the OX40 agonist ivuxolimab. Receptors were obtained from an adult with an advanced solid tumor such as melanoma, head and neck, liver or kidney cancer.

The chain employs TRBV27 and TRBJ2-7; D is unclear. This CDR3 contains 14 residues. The germline CDR1 and CDR2 sequences are MNHEY and SMNVEV (reference sequence). Trimming removed 1 base from V and 5 bases from J, with 12 bases in between. The CDR3 protein is CASSLYGYLDEQYF. The CDR3 coding sequence is TGTGCCAGCAGTTTATATGGGTATCTTGACGAGCAGTACTTC.

A few counts support this clone. The chain combines TRBV5-1 with TRBJ1-4; D possibly corresponds to TRBD1 (5 bases). Trimming stripped 4 bases from V and 5 bases from J, with 9 bases between. This CDR3 has 13 amino acids. Germline CDR1 is SGHRS and CDR2 is YFSETQ. The CDR3 coding sequence is TGCGCCAGCAGCGACAGAAGGAATGAAAAACTGTTTTTT. Its protein is CASSDRRNEKLFF.

V and J are TRBV27 and TRBJ2-7; tentative D call: TRBD1 (6 bases). CDR1 MNHEY and CDR2 SMNVEV come from the germline V gene (reference sequence). Trimming removed 8 bases from V and 3 bases from J, with 8 bases in between. The CDR3 covers 11 residues. CDR3 amino acids: CASFRGYEQYF. The CDR3 DNA reads TGTGCCAGCTTCAGGGGCTACGAGCAGTACTTC.

This chain connects TRBV7-6 to TRBJ1-3; the match to TRBD1 covers 9 bases. The CDR3 covers 16 residues. The ends lost 3 bases at V and 3 bases at J; junction bases unmatched: 6. Germline CDR1 reads SGHVS; CDR2 reads FNYEAQ. CDR3 nucleotide sequence: TGTGCCAGCAGCTTGGGTACAGGGGGCGATGGAAACACCATATATTTT. Translation gives CASSLGTGGDGNTIYF.

The CDR3 DNA reads as TGTGCCAGCAGTTTCTCAAGGCGGGCGGGGGGCTACACCTTC. Its protein is CASSFSRRAGGYTF. The V call is TRBV27, the J call TRBJ1-2; no clear D. V was cut by 3 bases and J by 8 bases, with 16 bases left in between. The germline CDR1 and CDR2 sequences are MNHEY and SMNVEV (reference sequence). CDR3 length: 14 amino acids.

In regard to this clone: A far larger clone is one nucleotide away, so this likely arose from a read error. The rearrangement joins TRBV4-1 to TRBJ1-4; a possible D gene is TRBD1 (6 bases). CDR1 is MGHRA and CDR2 is YSYEKL in the germline V gene. This CDR3 spans 15 amino acids. CDR3 region: CASIQDEGVREKLFF. In DNA, the CDR3 is TGCGCCAGCATCCAAGATGAGGGGGTAAGGGAAAAACTGTTTTTT.